Below are 32 T cell receptor beta chains sequenced from a single sample in a study of patients and donors after allogeneic stem cell transplantation (dated by TCRdb to about 2020). Preparation of the library involved RT-PCR. Reads for this sample came from a NextSeq 550. TCRdb reprocessing: public reads trimmed at Q25 with fastp, clones called with MiXCR, in-frame beta chains kept. Rows are combined by CDR3 protein, so each entry shows the most common genes and DNA. For this sample the table gives 50,000 to 60,000 distinct CDR3 sequences, of which about 14% were detected only once. Less than 35% of the sample belongs to the ten largest clones. The sample taken for sequencing was blood, either unsorted or a sorted T cell fraction (not recorded which). Every receptor here comes from a human donor who was either an allogeneic HSCT recipient or a stem cell or donor lymphocyte infusion donor (not recorded which). It is not recorded whose cells these are; they may come from a transplant donor.

The chain uses TRBV6-5 and TRBJ2-3; D is tentatively TRBD1 or TRBD2 (5 bases each). CDR3 size: 18 residues. The ends were cut back, 0 bases at V and 0 bases at J, with 16 bases in the middle. Germline CDR1 reads MNHEY; CDR2 reads SVGAGI. CDR3 sequence reads: CASSYSRRGAFSTDTQYF. CDR3 sequence (DNA): TGTGCCAGCAGTTACTCGAGGAGAGGGGCCTTTAGCACAGATACGCAGTATTTT.

Note on this clonotype: A much larger clone differs by one base, so this may be a read error. V gene TRBV5-1 combines with J gene TRBJ2-5; a possible D gene is TRBD2 (6 bases). The germline V gene encodes CDR1 SGHRS and CDR2 YFSETQ. The CDR3 has 14 residues. The germline V and J ends were trimmed by 9 bases and 7 bases, with 22 bases remaining between them. The chain's CDR3 is CATHDPEVGGTQYF. Written as DNA, the CDR3 is TGCGCCACCCACGACCCAGAAGTCGGGGGGACCCAGTACTTC.

There are many counts of this clonotype. The rearrangement links TRBV3-1 to TRBJ1-2; no definite D call. The germline V gene has CDR1 LGHDT and CDR2 YNNKEL (reference sequence). The CDR3 is 13 amino acids. The V gene lost 2 bases and the J gene lost 5 bases, with 9 bases spanning the gap. The DNA of the CDR3 is TGTGCCAGCAGCCAAAATGGAGTGTATGGCTACACCTTC. Translation gives CASSQNGVYGYTF. Filled out from reference TRBV3-1 and TRBJ1-2, the complete variable domain reads DTAVSQTPKYLVTQMGNDKSIKCEQNLGHDTMYWYKQDSKKFLKIMFSYNNKELIINETVPNRFSPKSPDKAHLNLHINSLELGDSAVYFCASSQNGVYGYTFGSGTRLTVV.

This clonotype was seen more than once but under ten times. This chain connects TRBV18 to TRBJ1-2; 8 bases agree with TRBD1. In germline, CDR1 is KGHSH, CDR2 LQKENI. V was clipped by 3 bases and J by 5 bases; unmatched bases: 17. The CDR3 is 18 amino acids. The CDR3 is CASSPTLGSGGAEYGYTF. CDR3 nucleotide sequence: TGTGCCAGCTCACCGACCTTAGGATCAGGGGGCGCAGAGTATGGCTACACCTTC.

This clonotype turned up a few times. The rearrangement uses TRBV14 and TRBJ2-3, with D maybe TRBD1 (5 bases). The CDR3 spans 13 residues. The V and J ends lost 1 base and 5 bases respectively, with 7 bases between them. The germline gives CDR1 SGHDN, CDR2 FVKESK. Here the CDR3 reads CASSQVRGDTQYF. CDR3 bases: TGTGCCAGCAGCCAAGTTAGGGGAGATACGCAGTATTTT.

In its sample, this clonotype was seen many times. DNA of the CDR3: TGCGCCAGCACCGACGGGACCGGTGGCTACACCTTC. Residues: CASTDGTGGYTF. The J gene is TRBJ1-2, the V gene TRBV5-1; a possible D gene is TRBD1 (5 bases). V lost 6 bases, J lost 7 bases, and 13 bases lay in between. Germline V lookup: CDR1 SGHRS, CDR2 YFSETQ. There are 12 residues in the CDR3. Supplemented by reference TRBV5-1 and TRBJ1-2, the full variable domain reads KAGVTQTPRYLIKTRGQQVTLSCSPISGHRSVSWYQQTPGQGLQFLFEYFSETQRNKGNFPGRFSGRQFSNSRSEMNVSTLELGDSALYLCASTDGTGGYTFGSGTRLTVV.

The chain joins TRBV5-1 to TRBJ2-1, with TRBD2 matching over 11 bases. This CDR3 contains 17 residues. Per germline, CDR1 SGHRS and CDR2 YFSETQ. Trimming cost V 3 bases and J 3 bases; bases outside gene matches: 8. CDR3 residues: CASSSTKTSGIYNEQFF. In DNA, the CDR3 is TGCGCCAGCAGCTCCACCAAGACTAGCGGGATCTACAATGAGCAGTTCTTC.

Only a few counts were recorded for this clonotype. The junction shows a germline mismatch at one end, possibly a read error. The V and J genes are TRBV7-6 and TRBJ1-1; 7 nucleotides line up with TRBD1. Germline CDR1 reads SGHVS; CDR2 reads FNYEAQ. The CDR3 extends over 14 amino acids. The CDR3: CASSFDRVGTEAVF. The DNA for the CDR3 is TGTGCCAGCAGCTTTGACAGGGTAGGGACTGAAGCGGTCTTT. Combining the CDR3 with reference TRBV7-6 and TRBJ1-1 gives the whole variable domain GAGVSQSPRYKVTKRGQDVALRCDPISGHVSLYWYRQALGQGPEFLTYFNYEAQQDKSGLPNDRFSAERPEGSISTLTIQRTEQRDSAMYRCASSFDRVGTEAVFGQGTRLTVV.

This chain links TRBV13 with TRBJ2-5; D is unresolved. Per the germline V gene, CDR1 is PRHDT and CDR2 is FYEKMQ (reference sequence). Trimming took 0 bases from V and 0 from J, leaving 8 bases between them. This CDR3 has 15 residues. DNA for the CDR3: TGTGCCAGCAGCTTAGGGGCTTGGTACCAAGAGACCCAGTACTTC. Translation gives CASSLGAWYQETQYF. The full variable domain, rest sourced from reference TRBV13 and TRBJ2-5, is AAGVIQSPRHLIKEKRETATLKCYPIPRHDTVYWYQQGPGQDPQFLISFYEKMQSDKGSIPDRFSAQQFSDYHSELNMSSLELGDSALYFCASSLGAWYQETQYFGPGTRLLVL.

V usage is TRBV18 and J usage is TRBJ2-1; no clear D. This CDR3 region has 16 residues. Trimming stripped 4 bases from V and 4 bases from J, with 17 bases between. Germline assignment: CDR1 KGHSH and CDR2 LQKENI. The CDR3 spells CASSQTILGTYNEQFF. The CDR3 DNA sequence: TGTGCCAGCTCACAAACAATCCTGGGCACATACAATGAGCAGTTCTTC. Based on the CDR3 plus reference TRBV18 and TRBJ2-1, the full variable domain is NAGVMQNPRHLVRRRGQEARLRCSPMKGHSHVYWYRQLPEEGLKFMVYLQKENIIDESGMPKERFSAEFPKEGPSILRIQQVVRGDSAAYFCASSQTILGTYNEQFFGPGTRLTVL.

This clonotype has just a few counts. The chain links TRBV6-5 to TRBJ2-4, with 10 bases fitting TRBD1. Germline loops: CDR1 MNHEY, CDR2 SVGAGI. With 2 bases clipped from V and 7 bases from J, the junction kept 5 bases outside the gene matches. CDR3 length: 15 residues. CDR3 sequence (DNA): TGTGCCAGCAGTTACGGGACAGGGGATATCAACATTCAGTACTTC. Translating it yields CASSYGTGDINIQYF.

This clonotype occurred many times. The rearrangement joins TRBV12-3 or TRBV12-4 to TRBJ2-3, with 7 bases lining up with TRBD2. This CDR3 has 15 residues. V dropped 4 bases and J dropped 3; count of bases not matched to a gene: 7. CDR3 bases: TGTGCCAGCAGTTCCTTGGCGGGAGAGACAGATACGCAGTATTTT. Translated: CASSSLAGETDTQYF.

This clonotype was found a few times. The CDR3 DNA sequence: TGTGCCAGCAGTCCACACCCTCTAGCGTTGAAATCCGAGCAGTACTTC. Translating gives CASSPHPLALKSEQYF. This chain uses TRBV6-5 with TRBJ2-7; a possible D gene is TRBD2 (6 bases). The V end lost 5 bases, the J end lost 6 bases, and 23 bases lay between the germline ends. CDR1 and CDR2 from the germline V gene are MNHEY and SVGAGI. The CDR3 consists of 16 residues.

A word on this clonotype: A much bigger clone sits one base away, suggesting this may be a read error. V gene TRBV24-1 combines with J gene TRBJ2-1; 13 bases agree with TRBD2. CDR1 and CDR2 (germline): KGHDR, SFDVKD. CDR3 length: 16 residues. CDR3: CVTSDVGLAGHNEQFF. CDR3 nucleotides: TGTGTCACCAGTGACGTGGGACTAGCGGGACACAATGAGCAGTTCTTC.

This clonotype was counted between two and nine times. This sequence joins TRBV6-5 and TRBJ2-1; D is uncertain. Trimming removed 4 bases at V and 2 bases at J, with 9 bases between. Germline-derived CDR1 and CDR2 are MNHEY and SVGAGI. This CDR3 spans 14 amino acids. The DNA of the CDR3 is TGTGCCAGCAGTTCTAGAGTTACCTACAATGAGCAGTTCTTC. Encoded protein: CASSSRVTYNEQFF.

The rearrangement uses TRBV25-1 and TRBJ1-1, with 10 nucleotides matching TRBD1. The CDR3 is 17 amino acids. CDR1 and CDR2 (germline): MGHDK, SYGVNS. Trimming cost V 0 bases and J 0 bases; bases outside gene matches: 4. The CDR3: CASSEYWGTGVNTEAFF. CDR3 nucleotides: TGTGCCAGCAGTGAATATTGGGGGACAGGGGTGAACACTGAAGCTTTCTTT.

Only a few counts were recorded for this clonotype. The rearrangement uses TRBV12-3 or TRBV12-4 and TRBJ2-3; no firm D call. V was trimmed by 8 bases and J by 2 bases, leaving 11 bases between them. The CDR3 spans 13 residues. For the CDR3, the DNA is TGTGCCAGCCATTTTTCCATCACAGATACGCAGTATTTT. It yields the protein CASHFSITDTQYF.

The chain is built from TRBV21-1 and TRBJ2-1; TRBD2, the D gene given by the table, was not confirmed from the DNA. TRBV21-1 is described as a pseudogene. This CDR3 comprises 15 residues. The CDR3 sequence: CASSRSDPSYNEQFF. The CDR3 DNA follows: TGTGCCAGCAGTCGTAGCGATCCCTCCTACAATGAGCAGTTCTTC.

The rearrangement links TRBV24-1 to TRBJ2-1; 7 positions agree with TRBD1. The CDR3 is 20 amino acids. Per the germline V gene, CDR1 is KGHDR and CDR2 is SFDVKD. The trim removed 3 bases at V and 0 bases at J, leaving 16 bases unmatched. Here the CDR3 reads CATSDPWDRKHINSYNEQFF. CDR3 sequence (DNA): TGTGCCACCAGTGATCCCTGGGACAGAAAACATATAAACTCCTACAATGAGCAGTTCTTC.

This clonotype was found a few times. The chain employs TRBV20-1 and TRBJ2-7; TRBD2 agrees at 14 bases. The germline V gene has CDR1 DFQATT and CDR2 SNEGSKA (reference sequence). Trimming removed 0 bases from V and 4 bases from J; junction bases left unmatched: 11. The CDR3 sequence is 18 residues long. CDR3 residues: CSARDMTSGRAWGYEQYF. The DNA for the CDR3 is TGCAGTGCTAGAGATATGACTAGCGGGAGGGCCTGGGGATACGAGCAGTACTTC.

This clonotype was counted a few times. The CDR3 DNA reads TGCAGTGCCCGCCGACTAGCGGGGAACAATGAGCAGTTCTTC. This encodes CSARRLAGNNEQFF. This sequence joins TRBV20-1 and TRBJ2-1, with 11 positions matching TRBD2. The CDR3 has 14 residues. V dropped 6 bases and J dropped 5; count of bases not matched to a gene: 6. Germline V gene sequence: CDR1 DFQATT, CDR2 SNEGSKA (reference sequence).

The CDR3 spells CASSFRTGGPAYEQYF. Here the CDR3 DNA reads TGCGCCAGCAGCTTCAGGACAGGGGGCCCCGCCTACGAGCAGTACTTC. The chain links TRBV5-1 to TRBJ2-7, with TRBD1 matching 11 bases. CDR3 length: 16 amino acids. Losses at the gene ends were 2 bases for V and 2 bases for J; bases not matched to a gene: 6. Looked up from germline, CDR1 is SGHRS and CDR2 is YFSETQ.

This clonotype was counted between two and nine times. The rearrangement links TRBV27 to TRBJ1-2; D gene uncertain. Trimming pared 2 bases from V and 6 bases from J, leaving 16 bases between. Germline V gene sequence: CDR1 MNHEY, CDR2 SMNVEV (reference sequence). The CDR3 covers 15 residues. The CDR3 reads CASSLTPNPLNGYTF. Written as DNA, the CDR3 is TGTGCCAGCAGTTTAACCCCCAACCCCTTAAATGGCTACACCTTC.

The rearrangement joins TRBV19 to TRBJ1-5; D is undetermined. V was clipped by 9 bases and J by 7 bases, with 13 bases between them. Germline V lookup: CDR1 LNHDA, CDR2 SQIVND (reference sequence). There are 12 residues in the CDR3. For the CDR3, the DNA is TGTGCCAGCAACCGGCCCGGCCAGCCCCAGCATTTT. As protein: CASNRPGQPQHF.

This clonotype was counted a few times. The chain carries TRBV20-1 and TRBJ2-3; the D is unclear. V was trimmed by 4 bases and J by 0 bases, leaving 8 bases between them. This CDR3 has 13 residues. Looked up from germline, CDR1 is DFQATT and CDR2 is SNEGSKA (reference sequence). The CDR3 region has the DNA TGCAGTGCTATTATACAGAGCACAGATACGCAGTATTTT. Translated: CSAIIQSTDTQYF.

This clonotype was seen only a few times. This sequence joins TRBV5-5 and TRBJ1-2; D not resolved. The V end was cut by 4 bases, the J end by 12 bases, with 13 bases between. The length of the CDR3 is 11 residues. Germline V gives CDR1 SGHKS, CDR2 YYEKEE (reference sequence). CDR3 DNA sequence: TGTGCCAGCAGCCCCGGACCCGGTCACACCTTC. Translating gives CASSPGPGHTF.

This clonotype was seen only a few times. The CDR3 protein is CASSSPGRAYSNQPQHF. In nucleotides, the CDR3 is TGTGCCAGCAGTTCCCCAGGCAGGGCATATAGCAATCAGCCCCAGCATTTT. The J gene is TRBJ1-5, the V gene TRBV27; D may be TRBD1 (5 bases). The CDR3 totals 17 residues. Germline V gene sequence: CDR1 MNHEY, CDR2 SMNVEV (reference sequence). Deletions cut 4 bases from V and 0 bases from J, with 16 bases between.

The V and J genes are TRBV4-1 and TRBJ2-4; no reliable D call. CDR1 is MGHRA and CDR2 is YSYEKL in the germline V gene. The CDR3 spans 15 residues. V was shortened by 2 bases and J by 0 bases, with 8 bases between the two germline ends. The CDR3 coding sequence is TGCGCCAGCAGCCAAATAGCTGAAGCCAAAAACATTCAGTACTTC. This sequence encodes CASSQIAEAKNIQYF.

The chain uses TRBV18 and TRBJ2-2; D might be TRBD1 or TRBD2, each matching 5 bases. Germline CDR1 and CDR2: KGHSH and LQKENI. CDR3 size: 17 residues. Trimming removed 1 base at V and 3 bases at J, with 15 bases between. The CDR3: CASSPLRSGRDTGELFF. The CDR3 nucleotides read TGTGCCAGCTCACCACTCCGCTCAGGGCGGGACACCGGGGAGCTGTTTTTT.

The table lists this clonotype with a few counts. The rearrangement joins TRBV18 to TRBJ2-7; D may be TRBD1 or TRBD2 (5 bases each). The CDR3 is made up of 14 amino acids. Trimming removed 3 bases at V and 5 bases at J, with 14 bases between. CDR1 is KGHSH and CDR2 is LQKENI in the germline V gene. This chain's CDR3 is CASSPQDGAHEQYF. CDR3 sequence (DNA): TGTGCCAGCTCACCCCAGGACGGGGCCCACGAGCAGTACTTC.

V is TRBV7-9 and J is TRBJ2-1, with 7 nucleotides matching TRBD1. This CDR3 contains 14 residues. Germline V gene lookup returns CDR1 SEHNR and CDR2 FQNEAQ (reference sequence). Unmatched junction bases numbered 4, after V lost 2 bases and J lost 6 bases. CDR3 in amino acids: CASSLRSGGNEQFF. In nucleotides, the CDR3 is TGTGCCAGCAGCTTAAGGTCAGGGGGCAATGAGCAGTTCTTC.

This clonotype was found a few times. The CDR3 reads CASSLGQGVDYGYTF. Written as DNA, the CDR3 is TGTGCCAGCAGCTTGGGACAGGGGGTGGACTATGGCTACACCTTC. The chain recombines TRBV5-6 with TRBJ1-2; 9 bases are a match to TRBD1. This CDR3 comprises 15 residues. Germline CDR1 SGHDT, CDR2 YYEEEE. The ends lost 0 bases at V and 3 bases at J; junction bases unmatched: 3.